This TCR beta chain is from a study of blood T cell repertoires in COVID-19. Across the whole study: Researchers got acute and convalescent COVID-19 samples from the United States, Italy and Spain. Sources were T cells, B-cell-depleted T cells, or PBMCs; the material itself was cDNA or gDNA.

With V trimmed by 5 bases and J by 4 bases, 7 bases remained unmatched. The CDR3 runs 15 residues. The germline CDR1 and CDR2 sequences are MDHEN and SYDVKM. As originally analysed: Amplification with reference gene primers provided the estimates of nucleated cell counts. Measured with immunoSEQ multiplex PCR; TCRdb has only the in-frame clones, and not every one. V and J calls and clone size follow that table, whereas D and trimming were derived from the DNA. The repertoire includes roughly 140,000 clones, 60% to 85% of them detected once, and around 1.8% sits in the top ten. The V call is TRBV28, the J call TRBJ1-5; 8 positions agree with TRBD1. Specimen: peripheral blood. The source of this sequence is a woman in her sixties or seventies with acute or convalescent COVID-19. CDR3 region: CASSTRQGLNQPQHF. DNA of the CDR3: TGTGCCAGCAGTACCCGACAGGGGTTGAATCAGCCCCAGCATTTT.